Here is one T cell receptor (beta chain) with its context. Its specificity is not known. The CDR3 covers 15 residues. The germline V gene has CDR1 SGHTS and CDR2 YDEGEE. Between the trimmed V and J ends, which lost 4 bases and 7 bases, there was a span of 18 bases. The assay was immunoSEQ multiplex PCR, and TCRdb's table has in-frame clones only and misses some. Of 12,000 or so clones in the sample, approximately 85% were seen once. This entry is derived from a study of STAT3 mutations in large granular lymphocyte leukemia. Study-level background: Roughly half of the longitudinally sequenced T-LGLL patients carried detectable canonical activating STAT3 mutations. Over half of T-LGLL patients had one or more immunosuppressive regimens.

General study results and limits: At least one immunodominant TCR beta clonotype appeared in every T-cell large granular lymphocyte leukemia patient. No sample exists from the first appearance of each clone.

The V call is TRBV5-8, the J call TRBJ2-1, with D possibly matching TRBD2 (6 bases). The sequenced sample was peripheral blood mononuclear cells. This TCR was recovered from a man aged 80 or over with T-cell large granular lymphocyte leukemia. Some clones in this sample may be carry-over from other donors' samples. CDR3 region: CASSHSRREQNEQFF. CDR3 nucleotide sequence: TGTGCCAGCAGCCACTCCAGGAGGGAGCAGAATGAGCAGTTCTTC.